This TCR beta chain was recovered during a study of PD-L1 blockade in urothelial cancer. CDR3 length: 13 amino acids. V was shortened by 4 bases and J by 7 bases, with 14 bases between the two germline ends. The germline CDR1 and CDR2 sequences are SGHNT and YYREEE (reference sequence). Sequencing used immunoSEQ multiplex PCR; TCRdb keeps in-frame clones, though not all of them. The data show 49,000 or so clones, 70% to 90% seen once. Time point described: pretreatment peripheral blood. The chain uses TRBV5-4 and TRBJ1-2; D remains unclear. Sequenced material: PBMCs, taken around atezolizumab (anti-PD-L1) treatment. The source of this sequence is a man aged 60 to 69 with urothelial cancer. CDR3 loop: CASSPPTPGGYTF. CDR3 DNA: TGTGCCAGCAGCCCCCCCACACCGGGTGGCTACACCTTC. The entire variable domain, with the rest obtained from reference TRBV5-4 and TRBJ1-2, is as follows: ETGVTQSPTHLIKTRGQQVTLRCSSQSGHNTVSWYQQALGQGPQFIFQYYREEENGRGNFPPRFSGLQFPNYSSELNVNALELDDSALYLCASSPPTPGGYTFGSGTRLTVV.